This T cell receptor (beta chain) is from a study of T-cell memory formation after mild COVID-19. Study-wide context: The TCR clusters were mostly specific to one donor.

The study's findings and limits: Memory sampled before infection contained some responding clones, suggesting cross-reactive memory joined. There was a balanced CD4/CD8 profile in clones contracting day 15 to 85, and later expanders leaned CD4+.

TCRdb itself ran the 5' RACE reads through MiXCR, one entry per CDR3 protein. This table holds 150,000 to 200,000 distinct CDR3 sequences, around 20% found once. This clonotype was detected once. Its antigen remains unidentified. The sequence derives from a man between 18 and 29 years old who had mild COVID-19 (a few samples of this study predate the infection). Cell type and time point are not known. Sequencing was done on a sample of PBMCs or a T cell subset sorted from them (not recorded which).

This CDR3 is CATEDQGRGNQPQHF. Written as DNA, the CDR3 is TGTGCCACCGAAGATCAGGGGAGAGGCAATCAGCCCCAGCATTTT. The chain uses TRBV24-1 and TRBJ1-5; the D gene is possibly TRBD1 (6 bases). CDR3 length equals 15 residues. The germline V gene has CDR1 KGHDR and CDR2 SFDVKD. V was trimmed by 9 bases and J by 2 bases, leaving 16 bases between them.